Below, 24 T cell receptor beta chains from the same sample are listed, as sequenced in a study of graft-versus-host responses after intestinal transplantation. No cognate antigen is known for these TCRs. Generated by immunoSEQ multiplex PCR, the TCRdb table keeps only in-frame clones and is missing some. The sample shows more than 100,000 clones, roughly 95% of them seen only once. The input for sequencing was unstimulated CD8+ T cells sorted from spleen or lymph node cells, taken before intestinal transplant. These receptors were collected from a human donor who received an intestinal transplant.

CDR3 residues: CASSEGTPDRQETQYF. CDR3 in DNA: TGTGCCAGCAGTGAAGGGACACCGGACAGACAAGAGACCCAGTACTTC. The chain is built from TRBV6-1 and TRBJ2-5, with D possibly matching TRBD1 (6 bases). Deletions cut 1 base from V and 2 bases from J, with 14 bases between. Per germline, CDR1 MNHNS and CDR2 SASEGT. The CDR3 contains 16 residues.

The gene calls are TRBV21-1 and TRBJ2-5; the table gives TRBD1 as D, unverified against the DNA. Gene TRBJ2-7 matches the end of the DNA better, so the J call may be wrong. TRBV21-1 is marked as a pseudogene. The CDR3 extends over 18 amino acids. The CDR3 DNA follows: TGTGCCAGCAGCAAAGTCCATAGGGGAAATGACCTCTCCTACGAGCAGTACTTC. Its protein is CASSKVHRGNDLSYEQYF.

This rearrangement joins TRBV28 to TRBJ2-3, with 7 bases aligning to TRBD1. V was pared by 5 bases and J by 1 base, with 9 bases of the junction left unmatched. CDR1 and CDR2 from the germline V gene are MDHEN and SYDVKM. This CDR3 spans 16 amino acids. The CDR3 DNA reads as TGTGCCAGCAGTGGGACAGCACCGAGGGGCACAGATACGCAGTATTTT. Translated: CASSGTAPRGTDTQYF. Using reference TRBV28 and TRBJ2-3 for the parts outside the CDR3, the full variable domain is DVKVTQSSRYLVKRTGEKVFLECVQDMDHENMFWYRQDPGLGLRLIYFSYDVKMKEKGDIPEGYSVSREKKERFSLILESASTNQTSMYLCASSGTAPRGTDTQYFGPGTRLTVL.

This chain links TRBV5-1 with TRBJ2-7, with 7 bases matching TRBD1. Unmatched junction bases numbered 4, after V lost 2 bases and J lost 2 bases. The CDR3 is made up of 14 amino acids. Germline CDR1 SGHRS, CDR2 YFSETQ. DNA of the CDR3: TGCGCCAGCAGCTTCCGGACAGGCCCCTACGAGCAGTACTTC. Its translation is CASSFRTGPYEQYF.

This sequence joins TRBV30 and TRBJ1-1; a weak D match, TRBD1 (6 bases). Germline CDR1 is GTSNPN and CDR2 is SVGIG (reference sequence). V was shortened by 0 bases and J by 0 bases, with 11 bases between the two germline ends. CDR3 size: 15 residues. CDR3 amino acids: CAWSVEAGVNTEAFF. The CDR3 region has the DNA TGTGCCTGGAGTGTAGAGGCAGGGGTGAACACTGAAGCTTTCTTT. Full variable domain (missing parts from reference TRBV30 and TRBJ1-1): SQTIHQWPATLVQPVGSPLSLECTVEGTSNPNLYWYRQAAGRGLQLLFYSVGIGQISSEVPQNLSASRPQDRQFILSSKKLLLSDSGFYLCAWSVEAGVNTEAFFGQGTRLTVV.

CDR3 residues: CASSWGTSTYNEQFF. Written as DNA, the CDR3 is TGTGCCAGCAGCTGGGGGACTTCCACCTACAATGAGCAGTTCTTC. V usage is TRBV11-1 and J usage is TRBJ2-1, with D possibly matching TRBD2 (6 bases). This CDR3 region has 15 residues. Per the germline V gene, CDR1 is SGHAT and CDR2 is FQDESV (reference sequence). Between the trimmed V and J ends, which lost 4 bases and 2 bases, there was a span of 12 bases.

The chain joins TRBV30 to TRBJ1-2; D ambiguous. The CDR3 totals 13 residues. The V gene lost 0 bases and the J gene lost 4 bases, with 9 bases spanning the gap. Germline V CDR1 and CDR2: GTSNPN, SVGIG (reference sequence). CDR3 in DNA: TGTGCCTGGAGTGTACTTACGTCCTATGGCTACACCTTC. This codes for CAWSVLTSYGYTF.

The V call is TRBV19, the J call TRBJ1-2, with 7 bases fitting TRBD1. V shed 5 bases and J 3 bases; nucleotides not matched to a gene: 12. From germline, CDR1 is LNHDA and CDR2 SQIVND (reference sequence). CDR3 length: 16 amino acids. In DNA, the CDR3 is TGTGCCAGTAGTCCCTCAGGGGGGAACTATTACTATGGCTACACCTTC. Protein: CASSPSGGNYYYGYTF. The full variable domain, its missing parts supplied by reference TRBV19 and TRBJ1-2, is DGGITQSPKYLFRKEGQNVTLSCEQNLNHDAMYWYRQDPGQGLRLIYYSQIVNDFQKGDIAEGYSVSREKKESFPLTVTSAQKNPTAFYLCASSPSGGNYYYGYTFGSGTRLTVV.

The chain combines TRBV2 with TRBJ1-6, with D uncertain. V was shortened by 3 bases and J by 9 bases, with 9 bases between the two germline ends. The CDR3 runs 13 residues. From germline, CDR1 is SNHLY and CDR2 FYNNEI. DNA of the CDR3: TGTGCCAGCAGTGACGAGGCATTTTCACCCCTCCACTTT. Its translation is CASSDEAFSPLHF.

CDR3 bases: TGTGCCAGCAGTTACCAGGCAGGTCGCATGAACACTGAAGCTTTCTTT. Encoded protein: CASSYQAGRMNTEAFF. The gene calls are TRBV6-5 and TRBJ1-1; D unresolved. Per the germline V gene, CDR1 is MNHEY and CDR2 is SVGAGI. This CDR3 has 16 amino acids. Trimming cost V 2 bases and J 0 bases, with 13 bases left between them.

The chain couples TRBV4-1 to TRBJ1-5; TRBD1 matches at 7 bases. The CDR3 has 13 amino acids. J lost 6 bases, V lost 5 bases, and 4 bases had no gene match. CDR1 is MGHRA, CDR2 YSYEKL, per germline. The CDR3 DNA is TGCGCCAGCAGCGACAGGGAAGCTCAGCCCCAGCATTTT. Protein sequence: CASSDREAQPQHF.

V is TRBV4-2 and J is TRBJ2-5; D uncertain. Judging by the DNA end, TRBJ2-7 fits better; the J call may be wrong. Germline values: CDR1 LGHNA, CDR2 YNFKEQ. The CDR3 length is 17 residues. This CDR3 is CASSQDSPTVLTYEQYF. The DNA for the CDR3 is TGTGCCAGCAGCCAAGATTCCCCCACGGTGTTAACCTACGAGCAGTACTTC.

This chain links TRBV7-9 with TRBJ2-3; maybe TRBD2 (5 bases). In germline, CDR1 is SEHNR, CDR2 FQNEAQ (reference sequence). Deletions cut 3 bases from V and 4 bases from J, with 5 bases between. The CDR3 is 12 amino acids. The CDR3 region has the DNA TGTGCCAGCAGCTTCGGGGCAGATACGCAGTATTTT. This encodes CASSFGADTQYF.

The gene calls are TRBV11-2 and TRBJ2-7; 8 nucleotides agree with TRBD2. The CDR3 loop spans 15 amino acids. In germline, CDR1 is SGHAT, CDR2 FQNNGV. The junction had 14 bases not matched to a gene; V was cut back by 6 bases and J by 7 bases. CDR3 sequence reads: CASSHKTGLVREQYF. For the CDR3, the DNA is TGTGCCAGCAGTCACAAGACGGGACTAGTACGGGAGCAGTACTTC.

J is TRBJ2-1 and V is TRBV10-1, with 12 positions matching TRBD2. J lost 2 bases, V lost 3 bases, and 11 bases had no gene match. Germline V gene lookup returns CDR1 WNHNN and CDR2 SYGVQD (reference sequence). The CDR3 length is 19 residues. The CDR3 nucleotides are TGCGCCAGCAGTGATGGGACTAGCGGGCCCGAAACCCCCTACAATGAGCAGTTCTTC. Translated: CASSDGTSGPETPYNEQFF.

The gene calls are TRBV20-1 and TRBJ2-7; 9 bases align to TRBD1. J gave up 6 bases and V 5 bases, and 2 bases lay outside the gene matches. Germline lookup yields CDR1 DFQATT and CDR2 SNEGSKA (reference sequence). The CDR3 has 11 residues. Written as DNA, the CDR3 is TGCAGTGCTGAGACAGGGGGCGAGCAGTACTTC. Its translation: CSAETGGEQYF.

The rearrangement links TRBV10-3 to TRBJ1-1, with 8 bases aligning to TRBD1. The V and J ends lost 4 bases and 0 bases, in that order; junction bases with no gene match: 4. CDR1 ENHRY and CDR2 SYGVKD come from the germline V gene. CDR3 length: 15 residues. The CDR3 spells CAISGGTGLNTEAFF. CDR3 DNA: TGTGCCATCAGTGGGGGGACAGGCCTGAACACTGAAGCTTTCTTT.

This clone appeared a few times. This rearrangement joins TRBV19 to TRBJ2-7; D is ambiguous. The CDR3 runs to 13 residues. CDR1 is LNHDA and CDR2 is SQIVND in the germline V gene (reference sequence). The V end was cut by 5 bases, the J end by 6 bases, with 14 bases between. The CDR3 reads CASSETHLGEQYF. The CDR3 DNA follows: TGTGCCAGTAGTGAGACTCATCTTGGCGAGCAGTACTTC.

The rearrangement uses TRBV5-6 and TRBJ1-2; D perhaps matches TRBD1 (5 bases). Trimming removed 0 bases at V and 6 bases at J, with 9 bases between. The CDR3 is 13 amino acids. Germline-derived CDR1 and CDR2 are SGHDT and YYEEEE. The CDR3 nucleotides read TGTGCCAGCAGCTTGGGCGGGGACCATGGCTACACCTTC. This gives the protein CASSLGGDHGYTF.

V gene TRBV2 combines with J gene TRBJ2-1, with D unresolved. The germline V and J ends were trimmed by 8 bases and 5 bases, with 13 bases remaining between them. Germline assignment: CDR1 SNHLY and CDR2 FYNNEI. This CDR3 contains 13 residues. The CDR3 is CASRTGWDNEQFF. The CDR3, as DNA: TGTGCCAGCCGGACCGGATGGGACAATGAGCAGTTCTTC. The variable domain in full, completed from reference TRBV2 and TRBJ2-1, reads EPEVTQTPSHQVTQMGQEVILRCVPISNHLYFYWYRQILGQKVEFLVSFYNNEISEKSEIFDDQFSVERPDGSNFTLKIRSTKLEDSAMYFCASRTGWDNEQFFGPGTRLTVL.

The CDR3 here is CASGLAGGLWDEQYF. Here the CDR3 DNA reads TGTGCCTCCGGACTAGCGGGAGGGCTTTGGGACGAGCAGTACTTC. This chain uses TRBV30 with TRBJ2-7; 15 bases agree with TRBD2. CDR3 length equals 15 residues. CDR1 and CDR2 from the germline V gene are GTSNPN and SVGIG (reference sequence). V shed 7 bases, J shed 5 bases, and the junction held 9 bases outside the gene matches.

The chain uses TRBV19 and TRBJ2-1, with 10 nucleotides matching TRBD2. The germline V gene encodes CDR1 LNHDA and CDR2 SQIVND (reference sequence). The CDR3 runs 17 residues. With 1 base clipped from V and 3 bases from J, the junction kept 6 bases outside the gene matches. CDR3 in amino acids: CASSIGTSGTFYNEQFF. CDR3 in DNA: TGTGCCAGTAGTATAGGCACTAGCGGGACATTCTACAATGAGCAGTTCTTC.

This chain joins TRBV7-6 and TRBJ2-5; D is possibly TRBD1 (6 bases). Between the trimmed V and J ends, which lost 4 bases and 3 bases, there was a span of 6 bases. CDR3 size: 12 residues. Germline values: CDR1 SGHVS, CDR2 FNYEAQ. CDR3 sequence reads: CASSYREETQYF. In DNA form, the CDR3 reads TGTGCCAGCAGCTACAGGGAAGAGACCCAGTACTTC.

The J gene is TRBJ2-3, the V gene TRBV6-1; maybe TRBD1 (5 bases). Germline V gene lookup returns CDR1 MNHNS and CDR2 SASEGT. Trimming shortened V by 0 bases and J by 4 bases, and 17 bases separated the two germline ends. This CDR3 has 17 residues. CDR3 protein: CASSEALRIVGADTQYF. The CDR3 DNA reads TGTGCCAGCAGTGAAGCGCTCAGGATAGTAGGGGCAGATACGCAGTATTTT.